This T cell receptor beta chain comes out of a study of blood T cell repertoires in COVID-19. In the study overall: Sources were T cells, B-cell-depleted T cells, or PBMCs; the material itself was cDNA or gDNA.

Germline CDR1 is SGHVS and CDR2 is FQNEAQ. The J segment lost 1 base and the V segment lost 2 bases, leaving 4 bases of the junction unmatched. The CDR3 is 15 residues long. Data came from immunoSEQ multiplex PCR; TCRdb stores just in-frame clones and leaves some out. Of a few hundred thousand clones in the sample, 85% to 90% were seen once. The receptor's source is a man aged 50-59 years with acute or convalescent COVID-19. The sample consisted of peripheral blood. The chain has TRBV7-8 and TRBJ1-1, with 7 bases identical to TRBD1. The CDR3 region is CASSLSGTANTEAFF. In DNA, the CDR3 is TGTGCCAGCAGCTTATCGGGGACAGCGAACACTGAAGCTTTCTTT.